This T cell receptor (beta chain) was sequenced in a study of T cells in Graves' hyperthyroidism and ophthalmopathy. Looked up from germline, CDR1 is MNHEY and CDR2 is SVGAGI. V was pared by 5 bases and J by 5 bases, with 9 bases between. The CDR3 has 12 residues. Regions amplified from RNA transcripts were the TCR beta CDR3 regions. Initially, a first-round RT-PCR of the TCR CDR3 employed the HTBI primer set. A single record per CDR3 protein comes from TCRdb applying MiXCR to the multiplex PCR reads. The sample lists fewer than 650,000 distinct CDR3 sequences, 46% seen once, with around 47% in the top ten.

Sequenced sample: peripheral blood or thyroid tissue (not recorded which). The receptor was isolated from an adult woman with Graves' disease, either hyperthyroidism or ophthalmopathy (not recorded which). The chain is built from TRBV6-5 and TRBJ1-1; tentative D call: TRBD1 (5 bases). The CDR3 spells CASSEGPTEAFF. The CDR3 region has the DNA TGTGCCAGCAGTGAGGGACCTACTGAAGCTTTCTTT.